One T cell receptor beta chain is described in this entry. TCRdb reanalysed the RT-PCR reads using MiXCR and keeps one entry per CDR3 protein. Of around 12,000 distinct CDR3 sequences listed, less than 25% are singletons. These data come from a study of patients and donors after allogeneic stem cell transplantation. The V gene's germline CDR1 is SGDLS and CDR2 YYNGEE. The CDR3 spans 15 residues. The ends were cut back, 0 bases at V and 5 bases at J, with 14 bases in the middle. Material for sequencing was blood, either unsorted or a sorted T cell fraction (not recorded which). V gene TRBV9 combines with J gene TRBJ1-2; tentatively, D is TRBD1 (5 bases). The sequence derives from a human donor who was either an allogeneic HSCT recipient or a stem cell or donor lymphocyte infusion donor (not recorded which). It is not recorded whose cells these are; they may come from a transplant donor. CDR3 sequence (DNA): TGTGCCAGCAGCGTAGGACAGTGGGGCTTATATGGCTACACCTTC. This codes for CASSVGQWGLYGYTF.